This entry lists 19 T cell receptor beta chains sequenced from one sample in a study of T cell responses to AZD1222 COVID-19 vaccine. Here immunoSEQ multiplex PCR was the method, and the copy in TCRdb shows in-frame clones only, minus some. This sample has roughly 180,000 clones, with approximately 94% found just once. The starting material was peripheral blood, obtained on day 0 of AZD1222 vaccination. Receptor source: an adult in good health.

This clone was seen a handful of times. The J gene is TRBJ1-4, the V gene TRBV15; possible D gene TRBD1, 6 bases. CDR1 and CDR2 from the germline V gene are LNHNV and YYDKDF (reference sequence). The CDR3 contains 14 residues. V dropped 5 bases and J dropped 7 bases, with 14 bases sitting between them. The CDR3 nucleotides are TGTGCCACCAGCTCACAAGGGGGGGGTGAAAAACTGTTTTTT. It specifies CATSSQGGGEKLFF.

Only one count was recorded for this clone. The chain links TRBV28 to TRBJ1-2, with 8 nucleotides matching TRBD1. Germline trimming cut 6 bases from V and 5 bases from J; bases unmatched to any gene: 2. This CDR3 is built from 12 residues. Germline values: CDR1 MDHEN, CDR2 SYDVKM. The CDR3 DNA reads TGTGCCAGCAGCTGGACAGGGTATGGCTACACCTTC. This sequence encodes CASSWTGYGYTF.

This clone was counted a single time. The gene calls are TRBV27 and TRBJ2-3, with a possible D match to TRBD2 (5 bases). With 2 bases removed from V and 1 base from J, the gap between germline ends came to 13 bases. Germline-derived CDR1 and CDR2 are MNHEY and SMNVEV (reference sequence). The CDR3 contains 16 residues. The chain's CDR3 is CASSLISRRGTDTQYF. In DNA form, the CDR3 reads TGTGCCAGCAGTTTAATAAGTAGGCGGGGCACAGATACGCAGTATTTT.

The chain has TRBV11-2 and TRBJ1-3; a weak D match, TRBD1 (5 bases). The CDR3 runs 15 residues. V was trimmed by 3 bases and J by 0 bases, leaving 9 bases between them. Germline V gives CDR1 SGHAT, CDR2 FQNNGV. The CDR3 DNA sequence: TGTGCCAGCAGCTTGGGGGTGAGCTCTGGAAACACCATATATTTT. As protein: CASSLGVSSGNTIYF.

The chain uses TRBV9 and TRBJ1-5, with a weak D call TRBD1 (5 bases). The germline gives CDR1 SGDLS, CDR2 YYNGEE. V was trimmed by 0 bases and J by 4 bases, leaving 11 bases between them. This CDR3 spans 15 amino acids. The CDR3 loop reads CASSVERQPNQPQHF. The CDR3 bases are TGTGCCAGCAGCGTAGAAAGACAGCCGAATCAGCCCCAGCATTTT.

This clone showed up just once. V usage is TRBV6-4 and J usage is TRBJ2-7; no clear D. V was trimmed by 6 bases and J by 0 bases, leaving 18 bases between them. This CDR3 is 16 amino acids long. Germline CDR1 reads MRHNA; CDR2 reads SNTAGT. CDR3 in amino acids: CASRKVGRISSYEQYF. The DNA of the CDR3 is TGTGCCAGCAGAAAAGTGGGCAGGATAAGCTCCTACGAGCAGTACTTC.

The genes are TRBV30 and TRBJ1-2, with D hard to call. Trimming took off 0 bases at V and 4 bases at J, with 15 bases between the two ends. Germline values: CDR1 GTSNPN, CDR2 SVGIG (reference sequence). The CDR3 totals 15 residues. The CDR3 DNA reads TGTGCCTGGAGTGTACCCGGCAGACAACCCTATGGCTACACCTTC. Protein product: CAWSVPGRQPYGYTF.

V is TRBV15 and J is TRBJ2-3, with 7 bases lining up with TRBD2. J was trimmed by 2 bases and V by 1 base; bases with no gene match: 6. This CDR3 region has 16 residues. In germline, CDR1 is LNHNV, CDR2 YYDKDF (reference sequence). The CDR3 DNA sequence: TGTGCCACCAGCAGAGGAGAAGCGGGGTTCACAGATACGCAGTATTTT. It encodes CATSRGEAGFTDTQYF.

V usage is TRBV7-8 and J usage is TRBJ1-3; 8 bases agree with TRBD1. This CDR3 spans 13 amino acids. The germline V gene has CDR1 SGHVS and CDR2 FQNEAQ. V shed 8 bases, J shed 8 bases, and the junction held 8 bases outside the gene matches. The CDR3 region has the DNA TGTGCCAGCCTACGACAGGGGTTAGACACCATATATTTT. Encoded protein: CASLRQGLDTIYF.

The J gene is TRBJ2-7, the V gene TRBV5-6; D not certain. Germline assignment: CDR1 SGHDT and CDR2 YYEEEE. This CDR3 is 11 amino acids long. With 0 bases removed from V and 6 bases from J, the gap between germline ends came to 4 bases. The DNA for the CDR3 is TGTGCCAGCAGCTTGGCCGCCGAGCAGTACTTC. Translation gives CASSLAAEQYF.

V and J are TRBV9 and TRBJ2-7; either TRBD1 or TRBD2 may fit D (5 bases each). CDR1 is SGDLS and CDR2 is YYNGEE in the germline V gene. The CDR3 loop spans 14 amino acids. Trimming pared 2 bases from V and 7 bases from J, leaving 16 bases between. CDR3 in DNA: TGTGCCAGCAGCGTCCTAGATGTGAGGGGAGAGCAGTACTTC. Its translation is CASSVLDVRGEQYF.

DNA for the CDR3: TGTGCCAGCAGAGAAGCCAAAAACATTCAGTACTTC. As protein: CASREAKNIQYF. The chain links TRBV28 to TRBJ2-4; the D is unclear. Looked up from germline, CDR1 is MDHEN and CDR2 is SYDVKM. The CDR3 has 12 residues. V gave up 6 bases and J gave up 0 bases, with 3 bases separating them.

The J gene is TRBJ2-7, the V gene TRBV13; 9 bases match TRBD1. Germline assignment: CDR1 PRHDT and CDR2 FYEKMQ (reference sequence). The CDR3 sequence is 15 residues long. V was pared by 5 bases and J by 6 bases, with 11 bases of the junction left unmatched. CDR3 sequence: CASSRHGTGWSEQYF. CDR3 coding DNA: TGTGCCAGCAGCCGTCACGGGACAGGGTGGAGCGAGCAGTACTTC.

The chain joins TRBV2 to TRBJ1-5; D is perhaps TRBD1 (5 bases). Trimming shortened V by 2 bases and J by 2 bases, and 16 bases separated the two germline ends. Per the germline V gene, CDR1 is SNHLY and CDR2 is FYNNEI. This CDR3 region has 17 residues. Here the CDR3 reads CASSETQGGSGNQPQHF. In DNA, the CDR3 is TGTGCCAGCAGTGAAACCCAGGGAGGTTCGGGCAATCAGCCCCAGCATTTT. Full variable domain (missing parts from reference TRBV2 and TRBJ1-5): EPEVTQTPSHQVTQMGQEVILRCVPISNHLYFYWYRQILGQKVEFLVSFYNNEISEKSEIFDDQFSVERPDGSNFTLKIRSTKLEDSAMYFCASSETQGGSGNQPQHFGDGTRLSIL.

The chain is built from TRBV28 and TRBJ1-5; the D is unclear. Trimming stripped 3 bases from V and 3 bases from J, with 12 bases between. The CDR3 runs 15 residues. CDR1 is MDHEN, CDR2 SYDVKM, per germline. The CDR3 sequence is CASSFQSPSNQPQHF. The CDR3 DNA reads as TGTGCCAGCAGTTTTCAGTCCCCGTCCAATCAGCCCCAGCATTTT.

The rearrangement uses TRBV28 and TRBJ1-3; D gene uncertain. CDR1 and CDR2 (germline): MDHEN, SYDVKM. The germline V and J ends were trimmed by 1 base and 1 base, with 14 bases remaining between them. The length of the CDR3 is 17 residues. The CDR3 region has the DNA TGTGCCAGCAGTTTATCAAGAGCAAGGAAGTCTGGAAACACCATATATTTT. Translated, it gives CASSLSRARKSGNTIYF.

The chain couples TRBV7-3 to TRBJ2-1; D may be TRBD1 (6 bases). The V gene lost 5 bases and the J gene lost 2 bases, with 13 bases spanning the gap. Germline lookup yields CDR1 SGHTA and CDR2 FQGTGA. This CDR3 region has 15 residues. CDR3 bases: TGTGCCAGCAGCCAGGACAGCCGTCCCTACAATGAGCAGTTCTTC. Translation gives CASSQDSRPYNEQFF.

This chain connects TRBV5-1 to TRBJ2-1; 10 bases are shared with TRBD2. Germline V gene sequence: CDR1 SGHRS, CDR2 YFSETQ. With V trimmed by 8 bases and J by 7 bases, 9 bases remained unmatched. The CDR3 is made up of 14 amino acids. As DNA, the CDR3 is TGCGCCAGTTATTCCGGGACTAGCGTAAATGAGCAGTTCTTC. It specifies CASYSGTSVNEQFF.

V gene TRBV7-8 combines with J gene TRBJ2-3, with 7 bases identical to TRBD2. The CDR3 consists of 15 residues. Germline loops: CDR1 SGHVS, CDR2 FQNEAQ. Trimming took 0 bases from V and 5 from J; bases not matched to a gene: 5. The CDR3 nucleotides read TGTGCCAGCAGCTTAGCCAGGGCTAGCGGAGATACGCAGTATTTT. Translation: CASSLARASGDTQYF. Full variable domain (remainder filled in from reference TRBV7-8 and TRBJ2-3): GAGVSQSPRYKVAKRGQDVALRCDPISGHVSLFWYQQALGQGPEFLTYFQNEAQLDKSGLPSDRFFAERPEGSVSTLKIQRTQQEDSAVYLCASSLARASGDTQYFGPGTRLTVL.